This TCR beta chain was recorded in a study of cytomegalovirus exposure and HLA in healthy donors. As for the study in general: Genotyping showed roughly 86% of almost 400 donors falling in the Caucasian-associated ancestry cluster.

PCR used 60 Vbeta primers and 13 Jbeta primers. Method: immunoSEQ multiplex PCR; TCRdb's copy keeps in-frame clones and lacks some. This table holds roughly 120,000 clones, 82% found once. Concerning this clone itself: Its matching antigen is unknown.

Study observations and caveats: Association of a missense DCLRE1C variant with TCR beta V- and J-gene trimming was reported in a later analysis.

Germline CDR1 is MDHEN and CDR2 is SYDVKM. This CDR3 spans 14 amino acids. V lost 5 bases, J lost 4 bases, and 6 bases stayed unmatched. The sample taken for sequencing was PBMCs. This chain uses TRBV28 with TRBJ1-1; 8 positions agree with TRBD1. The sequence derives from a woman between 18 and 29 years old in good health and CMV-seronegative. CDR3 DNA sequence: TGTGCCAGCAGTAGGGACAGGTTTCGCACTGAAGCTTTCTTT. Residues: CASSRDRFRTEAFF. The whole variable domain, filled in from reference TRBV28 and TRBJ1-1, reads DVKVTQSSRYLVKRTGEKVFLECVQDMDHENMFWYRQDPGLGLRLIYFSYDVKMKEKGDIPEGYSVSREKKERFSLILESASTNQTSMYLCASSRDRFRTEAFFGQGTRLTVV.